Following are 32 T cell receptor beta chains from one sample sequenced in a study of human thymus T cells. The study used thymus tissue resected during corrective heart surgery. TCRdb keeps only in-frame clones here, not all; method: immunoSEQ multiplex PCR. The sample records some 120,000 clones, 90% to 95% being singletons. The sequencing input was thymus tissue. All receptors derive from a boy younger than two with a congenital heart defect but otherwise immunologically healthy.

The V call is TRBV5-6, the J call TRBJ2-7; D not resolved. Germline V gene lookup returns CDR1 SGHDT and CDR2 YYEEEE. The CDR3 is 11 amino acids. Trimming left V 5 bases short and J 9 bases short, with 12 bases between. CDR3 residues: CASSSFDGQYF. CDR3 bases: TGTGCCAGCAGTTCCTTCGATGGGCAGTACTTC.

The rearrangement links TRBV19 to TRBJ2-2; D not resolved. The germline CDR1 and CDR2 sequences are LNHDA and SQIVND (reference sequence). Trimming took 1 base from V and 0 from J, leaving 9 bases between them. CDR3 length equals 16 residues. The CDR3 region has the DNA TGTGCCAGTAGTATAGTGAGGCAGGCGAACACCGGGGAGCTGTTTTTT. This sequence encodes CASSIVRQANTGELFF. Drawing the rest from reference TRBV19 and TRBJ2-2, the complete variable domain is DGGITQSPKYLFRKEGQNVTLSCEQNLNHDAMYWYRQDPGQGLRLIYYSQIVNDFQKGDIAEGYSVSREKKESFPLTVTSAQKNPTAFYLCASSIVRQANTGELFFGEGSRLTVL.

V gene TRBV7-6 combines with J gene TRBJ1-3; D uncertain. This CDR3 region has 15 residues. The V end lost 2 bases, the J end lost 0 bases, and 8 bases lay between the germline ends. Looked up from germline, CDR1 is SGHVS and CDR2 is FNYEAQ. The CDR3 reads CASSLRPTSGNTIYF. DNA for the CDR3: TGTGCCAGCAGCTTAAGACCGACCTCTGGAAACACCATATATTTT.

The chain joins TRBV2 to TRBJ2-1; TRBD1 matches at 10 bases. This CDR3 region has 14 residues. Trimming took 5 bases from V and 4 from J; bases not matched to a gene: 2. Germline assignment: CDR1 SNHLY and CDR2 FYNNEI. The CDR3 loop reads CASSKDRGYNEQFF. Written as DNA, the CDR3 is TGTGCCAGCAGTAAGGACAGGGGGTACAATGAGCAGTTCTTC.

This rearrangement joins TRBV10-1 to TRBJ2-7; 10 bases match TRBD1. Losses at the gene ends were 0 bases for V and 3 bases for J; bases not matched to a gene: 2. CDR1 and CDR2 (germline): WNHNN, SYGVQD (reference sequence). CDR3 length equals 15 residues. In DNA, the CDR3 is TGCGCCAGCAGTGAGTCGACAGGGGGCGACTACGAGCAGTACTTC. This encodes CASSESTGGDYEQYF.

The chain combines TRBV5-1 with TRBJ2-1; D possibly corresponds to TRBD2 (7 bases). Germline CDR1 SGHRS, CDR2 YFSETQ. The CDR3 length is 14 residues. Between the trimmed V and J ends, which lost 2 bases and 6 bases, there was a span of 12 bases. The CDR3 DNA follows: TGCGCCAGCAGCTTAGGAGGGGGGGCCAATGAGCAGTTCTTC. Residues: CASSLGGGANEQFF.

This chain connects TRBV11-2 to TRBJ2-1; D gene uncertain. The CDR3 sequence is 11 residues long. Germline V CDR1 and CDR2: SGHAT, FQNNGV. V shed 2 bases and J shed 10 bases, with 6 bases lying between them. The CDR3 loop is CASSLRWEQFF. Here the CDR3 DNA reads TGTGCCAGCAGCTTACGGTGGGAGCAGTTCTTC.

This clone has only a few counts. This sequence joins TRBV27 and TRBJ1-1; the D gene is possibly TRBD1 (6 bases). V lost 5 bases, J lost 4 bases, and 14 bases lay in between. There are 14 residues in the CDR3. CDR1 and CDR2 (germline): MNHEY, SMNVEV (reference sequence). The CDR3 here is CASSVGGSPTEAFF. In nucleotides, the CDR3 is TGTGCCAGCAGTGTAGGGGGTTCTCCCACTGAAGCTTTCTTT.

The V call is TRBV11-2, the J call TRBJ2-3; a weak D match, TRBD2 (5 bases). V shed 4 bases and J shed 2 bases, with 10 bases lying between them. The CDR3 has 14 amino acids. CDR1 and CDR2 from the germline V gene are SGHAT and FQNNGV. The CDR3 coding sequence is TGTGCCAGCAGCTCAAGGACTTACACAGATACGCAGTATTTT. It translates to CASSSRTYTDTQYF.

This chain joins TRBV9 and TRBJ2-7; possibly TRBD1 or TRBD2 for D (6 bases each). Germline V gives CDR1 SGDLS, CDR2 YYNGEE. Trimming cost V 9 bases and J 7 bases, with 26 bases left between them. CDR3 size: 15 residues. CDR3 protein: CAIFPGDLRAGEQYF. Here the CDR3 DNA reads TGTGCCATCTTTCCAGGGGACTTAAGGGCTGGGGAGCAGTACTTC.

The CDR3 DNA follows: TGTGCCAGCAGCTTGGTGAGGGAAGATGACTACGAGCAGTACTTC. Translating gives CASSLVREDDYEQYF. The chain is built from TRBV5-6 and TRBJ2-7; perhaps TRBD2 as D (5 bases). The CDR3 extends over 15 amino acids. V was cut by 0 bases and J by 3 bases, with 13 bases left in between. Per germline, CDR1 SGHDT and CDR2 YYEEEE.

The genes are TRBV4-3 and TRBJ1-1, with unresolved D. The CDR3 runs to 15 residues. Per germline, CDR1 LGHNA and CDR2 YSLEER. V lost 1 base to trimming and J lost 0 bases, with 9 bases between them. CDR3 region: CASSQAGGMNTEAFF. The CDR3, as DNA: TGCGCCAGCAGCCAAGCAGGAGGAATGAACACTGAAGCTTTCTTT.

The rearrangement uses TRBV4-1 and TRBJ2-5, with D uncertain. The CDR3 totals 15 residues. The ends were cut back, 1 base at V and 4 bases at J, with 13 bases in the middle. Germline V gives CDR1 MGHRA, CDR2 YSYEKL. CDR3 coding DNA: TGCGCCAGCAGCCAAGTGGGGAAACAGTCAGAGACCCAGTACTTC. It specifies CASSQVGKQSETQYF.

The V and J genes are TRBV19 and TRBJ1-4; 7 bases agree with TRBD1. Trimming cost V 6 bases and J 4 bases; bases outside gene matches: 5. Germline V lookup: CDR1 LNHDA, CDR2 SQIVND (reference sequence). The CDR3 covers 14 residues. The CDR3 sequence is CASSTGVLNEKLFF. CDR3 DNA sequence: TGTGCCAGTAGCACAGGGGTCCTTAATGAAAAACTGTTTTTT.

The chain has TRBV5-4 and TRBJ1-1; D remains ambiguous. The CDR3 sequence is 19 residues long. Deletions cut 4 bases from V and 0 bases from J, with 25 bases between. Germline-derived CDR1 and CDR2 are SGHNT and YYREEE (reference sequence). The CDR3 region has the DNA TGTGCCAGCAGCCCCAACTTCAACGAGATATCGCCCATGAACACTGAAGCTTTCTTT. This encodes CASSPNFNEISPMNTEAFF.

V usage is TRBV5-4 and J usage is TRBJ2-3; tentative D call: TRBD2 (5 bases). The CDR3 has 13 residues. Looked up from germline, CDR1 is SGHNT and CDR2 is YYREEE (reference sequence). Trimming cost V 3 bases and J 6 bases, with 11 bases left between them. Here the CDR3 reads CASSSARVDTQYF. The DNA for the CDR3 is TGTGCCAGCAGCTCAGCGCGGGTGGATACGCAGTATTTT.

The chain links TRBV28 to TRBJ1-5; D is undetermined. The germline gives CDR1 MDHEN, CDR2 SYDVKM. V was clipped by 5 bases and J by 4 bases, with 15 bases between them. The CDR3 runs 15 residues. CDR3 loop: CASSHPRTINQPQHF. For the CDR3, the DNA is TGTGCCAGCAGTCACCCCCGGACTATAAATCAGCCCCAGCATTTT.

V gene TRBV18 combines with J gene TRBJ2-5; 10 positions agree with TRBD2. The CDR3 is made up of 16 amino acids. The germline CDR1 and CDR2 sequences are KGHSH and LQKENI. Trimming took 2 bases from V and 3 from J; bases not matched to a gene: 6. CDR3 bases: TGTGCCAGCTCACCATCTAGCGGGGGCCGGGAAGAGACCCAGTACTTC. This encodes CASSPSSGGREETQYF.

V gene TRBV2 combines with J gene TRBJ1-1, with 7 bases matching TRBD1. V dropped 3 bases and J dropped 0; count of bases not matched to a gene: 4. The germline gives CDR1 SNHLY, CDR2 FYNNEI. The CDR3 is 15 amino acids. CDR3 sequence (DNA): TGTGCCAGCAGTGACTCACAGGGGTTGAACACTGAAGCTTTCTTT. Translated, it gives CASSDSQGLNTEAFF.

The genes are TRBV6-1 and TRBJ2-7, with 7 bases aligning to TRBD2. This CDR3 is 14 amino acids long. Germline V gene sequence: CDR1 MNHNS, CDR2 SASEGT. J gave up 5 bases and V 6 bases, and 10 bases lay outside the gene matches. CDR3 DNA: TGTGCCAGCAGCTCGGGACTACTCCCGGACGAGCAGTACTTC. The encoded protein is CASSSGLLPDEQYF.

The rearrangement uses TRBV9 and TRBJ2-2; 13 positions agree with TRBD2. The CDR3 runs to 19 residues. The V gene's germline CDR1 is SGDLS and CDR2 YYNGEE. The V and J ends lost 4 bases and 4 bases, in that order; junction bases with no gene match: 13. DNA of the CDR3: TGTGCCAGCAGCCGACGCCCTTTGACTAGCGGGGGGACCACCGGGGAGCTGTTTTTT. Protein sequence: CASSRRPLTSGGTTGELFF.

The chain has TRBV11-3 and TRBJ2-3; 10 bases map to TRBD2. The trim removed 6 bases at V and 1 base at J, leaving 4 bases unmatched. The CDR3 is 15 residues long. The V gene's germline CDR1 is SGHNT and CDR2 YENEEA. CDR3 coding DNA: TGTGCCAGCAGACTGAGCGGGGGGGGCACAGATACGCAGTATTTT. Protein product: CASRLSGGGTDTQYF.

The chain links TRBV28 to TRBJ2-1, with 12 bases lining up with TRBD2. Germline V lookup: CDR1 MDHEN, CDR2 SYDVKM. V trimming: 0 bases; J trimming: 4 bases; junction bases outside the gene matches: 7. The CDR3 totals 18 residues. The chain's CDR3 is CASSLCALAGGLYNEQFF. CDR3 coding DNA: TGTGCCAGCAGTTTATGCGCACTAGCGGGGGGCCTTTACAATGAGCAGTTCTTC.

The chain joins TRBV14 to TRBJ1-1; 7 bases agree with TRBD1. The CDR3 has 17 amino acids. V was pared by 1 base and J by 3 bases, with 11 bases of the junction left unmatched. CDR1 SGHDN and CDR2 FVKESK come from the germline V gene. CDR3 residues: CASSQVAEGQSHTEAFF. The CDR3, as DNA: TGTGCCAGCAGCCAAGTGGCCGAGGGACAGTCTCACACTGAAGCTTTCTTT.

V is TRBV25-1 and J is TRBJ1-2; D may be TRBD1 (6 bases). The CDR3 has 13 amino acids. Germline CDR1 is MGHDK and CDR2 is SYGVNS. The V and J ends lost 7 bases and 5 bases respectively, with 14 bases between them. Here the CDR3 reads CASTTGKTYGYTF. In nucleotides, the CDR3 is TGTGCCAGCACCACAGGGAAAACTTATGGCTACACCTTC.

The V call is TRBV5-6, the J call TRBJ2-3, with TRBD2 identical over 9 bases. The V gene's germline CDR1 is SGHDT and CDR2 YYEEEE. There are 17 residues in the CDR3. Losses at the gene ends were 1 base for V and 4 bases for J; bases not matched to a gene: 10. The CDR3 protein is CASSLRRGGHYPDTQYF. The CDR3 DNA is TGTGCCAGCAGCTTGCGGCGGGGGGGCCACTATCCAGATACGCAGTATTTT.

The rearrangement uses TRBV11-2 and TRBJ1-3; 8 bases align to TRBD1. J was trimmed by 6 bases and V by 2 bases; bases with no gene match: 9. CDR1 SGHAT and CDR2 FQNNGV come from the germline V gene. This CDR3 comprises 16 residues. CDR3 loop: CASSLFRTGKANTIYF. Here the CDR3 DNA reads TGTGCCAGCAGCTTATTTCGGACAGGGAAAGCAAACACCATATATTTT. The variable domain in full, with the rest retrieved from reference TRBV11-2 and TRBJ1-3, is EAGVAQSPRYKIIEKRQSVAFWCNPISGHATLYWYQQILGQGPKLLIQFQNNGVVDDSQLPKDRFSAERLKGVDSTLKIQPAKLEDSAVYLCASSLFRTGKANTIYFGEGSWLTVV.

V is TRBV10-3 and J is TRBJ2-1, with 10 bases fitting TRBD1. In germline, CDR1 is ENHRY, CDR2 SYGVKD. After removal of 10 bases from V and 5 bases from J, the junction contained 14 bases not matched to a gene. This CDR3 contains 16 residues. This CDR3 is CATTDRLTGGHNEQFF. DNA of the CDR3: TGTGCCACAACGGATAGACTGACAGGGGGCCACAATGAGCAGTTCTTC.

CDR3 nucleotides: TGTGCCAGCAGTTGGACAGCCCTTAACTATGGCTACACCTTC. Translated: CASSWTALNYGYTF. V usage is TRBV28 and J usage is TRBJ1-2; D is perhaps TRBD1 (6 bases). V lost 4 bases, J lost 1 base, and 10 bases lay in between. Germline CDR1 MDHEN, CDR2 SYDVKM. The CDR3 contains 14 residues.

This chain uses TRBV27 with TRBJ2-2; TRBD2 matches at 7 bases. With 2 bases clipped from V and 0 bases from J, the junction kept 3 bases outside the gene matches. Germline V gives CDR1 MNHEY, CDR2 SMNVEV (reference sequence). This CDR3 contains 16 residues. The CDR3 DNA reads as TGTGCCAGCAGTTTAACTCGGGGGGCGAACACCGGGGAGCTGTTTTTT. Encoded protein: CASSLTRGANTGELFF.

V usage is TRBV19 and J usage is TRBJ1-4, with 7 bases identical to TRBD1. Looked up from germline, CDR1 is LNHDA and CDR2 is SQIVND (reference sequence). V shed 4 bases, J shed 0 bases, and the junction held 11 bases outside the gene matches. The length of the CDR3 is 18 residues. The CDR3 sequence: CASSTETGPRPTNEKLFF. The CDR3, as DNA: TGTGCCAGTAGTACAGAGACAGGGCCTCGACCAACTAATGAAAAACTGTTTTTT.

Remarks on this clone: It is unclear where the CDR3 begins or ends on the DNA, so no DNA is shown, and the CDR3 is as TCRdb lists it. This chain connects TRBV28 to TRBJ1-2. CDR1 and CDR2 from the germline V gene are MDHEN and SYDVKM. The CDR3 spans 16 amino acids, including both terminal residues. The CDR3 sequence: CASSTTVAGPNYGYTF.